These 26 T cell receptor beta chains originate from one sample sequenced in a study of shared clonotypes between healthy human individuals. Naive CD8 populations comprised CD45RO-negative cells positively selected for CCR7, excluding terminally differentiated effector memory CD45RA+ cells. Libraries were prepared by immunoSEQ multiplex PCR; TCRdb keeps only in-frame clonotypes and omits some of them. The data hold around 1,900,000 clones, with approximately 92% observed a single time. Sequencing was done on a sample of naive CD8+ T cells from PBMCs. These receptors were collected from a man aged 18-30 years in good health. Some clones in this sample may be carry-over from other donors' samples.

J is TRBJ2-7 and V is TRBV5-4, with D tentatively TRBD2 (6 bases). This CDR3 comprises 14 residues. Trimming cost V 3 bases and J 7 bases, with 17 bases left between them. CDR1 and CDR2 from the germline V gene are SGHNT and YYREEE (reference sequence). The CDR3 protein is CASSSGGMNREQYF. In nucleotides, the CDR3 is TGTGCCAGCAGCTCTGGCGGGATGAATCGGGAGCAGTACTTC.

Remarks on this clone: Other nucleotide sequences in the sample specify the same CDR3. The chain joins TRBV28 to TRBJ2-1, with 9 nucleotides matching TRBD2. Germline assignment: CDR1 MDHEN and CDR2 SYDVKM. The CDR3 is 15 residues long. V shed 3 bases, J shed 4 bases, and the junction held 4 bases outside the gene matches. The CDR3, as DNA: TGTGCCAGCAGTTTCCTAGCGGGATCTTACAATGAGCAGTTCTTC. This codes for CASSFLAGSYNEQFF.

The chain carries TRBV7-2 and TRBJ2-1, with no clear D. V dropped 5 bases and J dropped 0 bases, with 17 bases sitting between them. The CDR3 spans 17 residues. Germline CDR1 reads SGHTA; CDR2 reads FQGNSA. The CDR3 sequence: CASSPRIGGSSYNEQFF. CDR3 nucleotide sequence: TGTGCCAGCAGCCCCCGAATTGGTGGCAGCTCCTACAATGAGCAGTTCTTC. Together with reference TRBV7-2 and TRBJ2-1, the CDR3 gives the full variable domain: GAGVSQSPSNKVTEKGKDVELRCDPISGHTALYWYRQSLGQGLEFLIYFQGNSAPDKSGLPSDRFSAERTGGSVSTLTIQRTQQEDSAVYLCASSPRIGGSSYNEQFFGPGTRLTVL.

This rearrangement joins TRBV4-1 to TRBJ2-1, with 16 bases identical to TRBD2. Germline V gene lookup returns CDR1 MGHRA and CDR2 YSYEKL. This CDR3 has 18 residues. Trimming removed 4 bases from V and 2 bases from J; junction bases left unmatched: 5. The CDR3 DNA sequence: TGCGCCAGCAGCCTCCCAGGGACTAGCGGGAGGGCCTACAATGAGCAGTTCTTC. It translates to CASSLPGTSGRAYNEQFF.

CDR3 DNA: TGTGCCAGCAGCTGGGGGGCCGGGACAGAGCTTTACTTTGCAACTAATGAAAAACTGTTTTTT. As protein: CASSWGAGTELYFATNEKLFF. The rearrangement uses TRBV28 and TRBJ1-4, with TRBD1 identical over 7 bases. CDR1 MDHEN and CDR2 SYDVKM come from the germline V gene. This CDR3 spans 21 amino acids. Trimming at V came to 6 bases and at J to 0 bases, leaving 22 bases not matched to a gene.

This rearrangement joins TRBV29-1 to TRBJ1-2; no clear D gene. Per the germline V gene, CDR1 is SQVTM and CDR2 is ANQGSEA. The V gene lost 5 bases and the J gene lost 5 bases, with 9 bases spanning the gap. The CDR3 covers 11 residues. In DNA form, the CDR3 reads TGCAGCGTTCGGCAGTTTTATGGCTACACCTTC. Its translation is CSVRQFYGYTF.

This clone was counted only a few times. The chain employs TRBV6-5 and TRBJ1-5; D remains ambiguous. V dropped 6 bases and J dropped 6 bases, with 9 bases sitting between them. The CDR3 has 12 residues. The germline V gene has CDR1 MNHEY and CDR2 SVGAGI. The CDR3 bases are TGTGCCAGCAGCCCTACCCCTCAGCCCCAGCATTTT. It encodes CASSPTPQPQHF.

The genes are TRBV5-4 and TRBJ1-2, with D possibly being TRBD1 (5 bases). V shed 1 base and J shed 2 bases, with 9 bases lying between them. Germline CDR1 SGHNT, CDR2 YYREEE (reference sequence). The CDR3 extends over 14 amino acids. Here the CDR3 reads CASSLSQDNYGYTF. In DNA, the CDR3 is TGTGCCAGCAGCTTGTCACAGGACAACTATGGCTACACCTTC.

The V gene is TRBV6-1, the J gene TRBJ2-7; 9 bases map to TRBD2. After removal of 1 base from V and 4 bases from J, the junction contained 11 bases not matched to a gene. This CDR3 contains 17 residues. CDR1 MNHNS and CDR2 SASEGT come from the germline V gene. CDR3 sequence reads: CASSEGSSGRMRYEQYF. The CDR3 DNA follows: TGTGCCAGCAGTGAAGGTAGTAGCGGGAGAATGCGATACGAGCAGTACTTC.

The V call is TRBV27, the J call TRBJ2-7; 11 nucleotides line up with TRBD2. The CDR3 consists of 17 residues. V gave up 5 bases and J gave up 2 bases; unmatched junction bases: 11. The germline gives CDR1 MNHEY, CDR2 SMNVEV (reference sequence). CDR3 nucleotide sequence: TGTGCCAGCAGTCCCCGGAGGGTGACTAGCGGGACCTACGAGCAGTACTTC. Translation gives CASSPRRVTSGTYEQYF.

This clone has just a few counts. The genes are TRBV30 and TRBJ1-1; 7 nucleotides agree with TRBD1. Germline V gene data show CDR1 as GTSNPN and CDR2 as SVGIG (reference sequence). J lost 1 base, V lost 5 bases, and 7 bases had no gene match. CDR3 length: 14 residues. The CDR3 nucleotides read TGTGCCTGGGACCCCCGGGACAGGAACACTGAAGCTTTCTTT. Protein sequence: CAWDPRDRNTEAFF.

The chain links TRBV7-9 to TRBJ2-2; 7 bases agree with TRBD2. The CDR3 extends over 15 amino acids. Trimming at V came to 5 bases and at J to 6 bases, leaving 9 bases not matched to a gene. The germline V gene has CDR1 SEHNR and CDR2 FQNEAQ (reference sequence). CDR3 in DNA: TGTGCCAGCAGCCGAACTAGCGTCGGTGCCGGGGAGCTGTTTTTT. It encodes CASSRTSVGAGELFF. The full variable domain, its missing parts supplied by reference TRBV7-9 and TRBJ2-2, is DTGVSQNPRHKITKRGQNVTFRCDPISEHNRLYWYRQTLGQGPEFLTYFQNEAQLEKSRLLSDRFSAERPKGSFSTLEIQRTEQGDSAMYLCASSRTSVGAGELFFGEGSRLTVL.

The CDR3 loop is CATSRTRADTQYF. CDR3 nucleotide sequence: TGTGCCACCAGCAGAACTAGGGCCGATACGCAGTATTTT. V is TRBV15 and J is TRBJ2-3; tentatively, D is TRBD2 (5 bases). CDR3 length equals 13 residues. V shed 2 bases and J shed 6 bases, with 9 bases lying between them. CDR1 LNHNV and CDR2 YYDKDF come from the germline V gene (reference sequence).

Only a few counts were recorded for this clone. The chain employs TRBV7-6 and TRBJ1-1; the match to TRBD1 covers 8 bases. Germline V gene sequence: CDR1 SGHVS, CDR2 FNYEAQ. J lost 12 bases, V lost 4 bases, and 10 bases had no gene match. The CDR3 spans 13 residues. The chain's CDR3 is CASSSRQDRDPFF. CDR3 bases: TGTGCCAGCAGCTCAAGACAGGACAGGGATCCTTTCTTT.

V and J are TRBV7-3 and TRBJ2-3; D is uncertain. CDR3 length equals 15 residues. The germline gives CDR1 SGHTA, CDR2 FQGTGA. The germline V and J ends were trimmed by 0 bases and 4 bases, with 11 bases remaining between them. CDR3 protein: CASSLTISAADTQYF. The CDR3 bases are TGTGCCAGCAGCTTAACGATTTCTGCGGCAGATACGCAGTATTTT.

Only one count was recorded for this clone. The chain combines TRBV7-6 with TRBJ2-7; D ambiguous. V lost 5 bases, J lost 1 base, and 15 bases lay in between. In germline, CDR1 is SGHVS, CDR2 FNYEAQ. The CDR3 extends over 15 amino acids. The CDR3 region is CASSPLGSESYEQYF. The CDR3 coding sequence is TGTGCCAGCAGCCCCCTTGGGTCGGAGTCCTACGAGCAGTACTTC.

The rearrangement links TRBV29-1 to TRBJ2-2; D not certain. The CDR3 is 14 amino acids. In germline, CDR1 is SQVTM, CDR2 ANQGSEA. V was pared by 4 bases and J by 7 bases, with 16 bases between. DNA for the CDR3: TGCAGCGTTGCCCGGGCCTCCCCTGGCGGGGAGCTGTTTTTT. Translating gives CSVARASPGGELFF.

The chain carries TRBV12-1 and TRBJ2-7. TRBV12-1 is recorded as a pseudogene. The length of the CDR3 is 17 residues. As DNA, the CDR3 is TGTGCCAGCAGCTCAACGGCCGCCGGGACCGAGCGCTACGAGCAGTACTTC. Translated: CASSSTAAGTERYEQYF.

Regarding this clone: A read error may produce the germline difference seen at one junction end. The genes are TRBV29-1 and TRBJ2-7; 8 bases agree with TRBD1. The length of the CDR3 is 14 residues. The germline CDR1 and CDR2 sequences are SQVTM and ANQGSEA. CDR3 region: CSAEGAGGLDEQYF. CDR3 nucleotides: TGCAGCGCTGAAGGGGCAGGGGGCTTGGACGAGCAGTACTTC.

The chain recombines TRBV28 with TRBJ2-3, with D possibly being TRBD2 (5 bases). The CDR3 length is 15 residues. V lost 6 bases and J lost 2, with 15 bases in between. Germline CDR1 MDHEN, CDR2 SYDVKM. CDR3 sequence: CASRDGSLLTDTQYF. The CDR3 DNA reads as TGTGCCAGCAGGGATGGGAGTTTACTCACAGATACGCAGTATTTT.

J is TRBJ1-1 and V is TRBV10-3, with D unresolved. Per the germline V gene, CDR1 is ENHRY and CDR2 is SYGVKD. The CDR3 consists of 18 residues. The V end lost 3 bases, the J end lost 0 bases, and 20 bases lay between the germline ends. The CDR3 is CAISEELGGRPMNTEAFF. As DNA, the CDR3 is TGTGCCATCAGTGAAGAGTTGGGCGGGAGGCCCATGAACACTGAAGCTTTCTTT.

Notes on this clone: Distinct nucleotide sequences in the sample also encode this CDR3. V usage is TRBV27 and J usage is TRBJ2-7; D remains unclear. V was cut by 2 bases and J by 7 bases, with 6 bases left in between. The CDR3 runs to 11 residues. Germline assignment: CDR1 MNHEY and CDR2 SMNVEV (reference sequence). The CDR3 loop is CASSLGHEQYF. The CDR3 coding sequence is TGTGCCAGCAGTTTAGGTCATGAGCAGTACTTC.

The chain carries TRBV27 and TRBJ2-1; 9 nucleotides align to TRBD2. CDR3 length: 13 amino acids. Germline CDR1 and CDR2: MNHEY and SMNVEV (reference sequence). V was pared by 8 bases and J by 8 bases, with 7 bases of the junction left unmatched. This chain's CDR3 is CASAAGGYDEQFF. The CDR3 region has the DNA TGTGCCAGCGCCGCGGGGGGGTACGATGAGCAGTTCTTC.

The chain couples TRBV5-6 to TRBJ2-1; 10 positions match TRBD1. From germline, CDR1 is SGHDT and CDR2 YYEEEE. This CDR3 contains 16 residues. V shed 0 bases, J shed 4 bases, and the junction held 4 bases outside the gene matches. The CDR3 DNA reads as TGTGCCAGCAGCTTGGTCCCGGACAGGGGGTACAATGAGCAGTTCTTC. Amino acid sequence: CASSLVPDRGYNEQFF.

This clone has only a few counts. Other DNA sequences of this sample code for an identical CDR3. V usage is TRBV28 and J usage is TRBJ1-1; D not resolved. The CDR3 is made up of 13 amino acids. The germline V gene has CDR1 MDHEN and CDR2 SYDVKM. Trimming took off 6 bases at V and 1 base at J, with 9 bases between the two ends. CDR3: CASSLNQNTEAFF. The CDR3 DNA follows: TGTGCCAGCAGCCTGAATCAGAACACTGAAGCTTTCTTT.

The rearrangement uses TRBV6-5 and TRBJ2-1; no definite D call. Trimming left V 4 bases short and J 8 bases short, with 15 bases between. The CDR3 runs to 14 residues. CDR1 is MNHEY and CDR2 is SVGAGI in the germline V gene. The CDR3 protein is CASSSQPLWDEQFF. As DNA, the CDR3 is TGTGCCAGCAGTTCCCAGCCCCTTTGGGATGAGCAGTTCTTC.